These 3 T cell receptor beta chains came from one sample sequenced in a study of identical twins. TCRdb re-called the 5' RACE reads through MiXCR, storing one row per CDR3 protein. The sample shows 250,000 or so distinct CDR3 sequences, 9.5% to 15% of them seen only once. These sequences were also reported in another study, on yellow fever vaccine responses in identical twins.

The sample comprised memory (CD45RO+) T cells sorted from blood. Source of these receptors: a woman younger than 30 in good health.

V is TRBV15 and J is TRBJ2-2; TRBD1 matches 8 bases. The CDR3 has 15 residues. CDR1 and CDR2 (germline): LNHNV, YYDKDF (reference sequence). V dropped 5 bases and J dropped 3; count of bases not matched to a gene: 5. The CDR3 sequence is CATSGNRGDTGELFF. As DNA, the CDR3 is TGTGCCACCAGCGGGAACAGGGGGGACACCGGGGAGCTGTTTTTT.

CDR3 in amino acids: CASSKWTGDLSEQYF. CDR3 nucleotides: TGCGCCAGCAGCAAATGGACAGGGGACTTGTCCGAGCAGTACTTC. The chain employs TRBV5-1 and TRBJ2-7, with TRBD1 matching 9 bases. The length of the CDR3 is 15 residues. Germline V CDR1 and CDR2: SGHRS, YFSETQ. After removal of 4 bases from V and 6 bases from J, the junction contained 11 bases not matched to a gene.

J is TRBJ2-7 and V is TRBV2; D is undetermined. Per germline, CDR1 SNHLY and CDR2 FYNNEI. The germline V and J ends were trimmed by 2 bases and 2 bases, with 16 bases remaining between them. The CDR3 has 16 amino acids. In nucleotides, the CDR3 is TGTGCCAGCAGTGAATTGGAGACGACTCCAACCTACGAGCAGTACTTC. This encodes CASSELETTPTYEQYF.